A single sample gave rise to the 24 T cell receptor beta chains below, sequenced in a study of blood T cells in healthy people across ages. Next came a second PCR, run for about 6 to 12 cycles, which used a sample-barcoded 5' primer along with a J-beta primer mix. TCRdb called the 5' RACE reads again in MiXCR, with one record for every CDR3 protein. Altogether about 290,000 distinct CDR3 sequences are present, less than 30% being singletons, with the ten largest covering 29%. Source material: blood. The receptors were gathered from a woman aged 70-85 years in good health.

This clonotype occurred a few times. The CDR3 DNA sequence: TGTGCCAGCAGCCCGCAAGGGACAGTAAAAGAGACCCAGTACTTC. Residues: CASSPQGTVKETQYF. The chain couples TRBV9 to TRBJ2-5; 7 bases map to TRBD1. The V gene's germline CDR1 is SGDLS and CDR2 YYNGEE. This CDR3 is built from 15 residues. The V gene end was trimmed by 4 bases and the J gene end by 3 bases; junction bases not matched to a gene: 9.

The V call is TRBV29-1, the J call TRBJ2-5; D unresolved. The J call may be mistaken, given a closer DNA end match to TRBJ2-1. The germline V gene has CDR1 SQVTM and CDR2 ANQGSEA. This CDR3 is built from 12 residues. CDR3 sequence: CSVEFVGGEQFF. CDR3 sequence (DNA): TGCAGCGTTGAGTTTGTCGGTGGTGAGCAGTTCTTC.

This clonotype was counted between two and nine times. V and J are TRBV7-9 and TRBJ2-3; D unresolved. CDR3 length equals 14 residues. V dropped 1 base and J dropped 6 bases, with 11 bases sitting between them. Germline-derived CDR1 and CDR2 are SEHNR and FQNEAQ (reference sequence). CDR3 loop: CASSLGYLADTQYF. As DNA, the CDR3 is TGTGCCAGCAGCTTAGGTTATCTGGCCGATACGCAGTATTTT. The full variable domain, in which reference TRBV7-9 and TRBJ2-3 provide the parts outside the CDR3, is DTGVSQNPRHKITKRGQNVTFRCDPISEHNRLYWYRQTLGQGPEFLTYFQNEAQLEKSRLLSDRFSAERPKGSFSTLEIQRTEQGDSAMYLCASSLGYLADTQYFGPGTRLTVL.

A few counts support this clonotype. This sequence joins TRBV29-1 and TRBJ2-1, with D possibly being TRBD2 (6 bases). Germline CDR1 SQVTM, CDR2 ANQGSEA. The CDR3 runs 13 residues. Trimming took 7 bases from V and 7 from J, leaving 17 bases between them. The DNA for the CDR3 is TGCAGCGGGGGGGTTGGCAGGCAAAATGAGCAGTTCTTC. This sequence encodes CSGGVGRQNEQFF.

About this clonotype: One junction end disagrees with the germline gene, perhaps due to a read error. V and J are TRBV9 and TRBJ1-1, with TRBD1 identical over 10 bases. From germline, CDR1 is SGDLS and CDR2 YYNGEE. CDR3 length: 14 amino acids. The DNA of the CDR3 is TGTGCCAGTAGCGTCGACAGGGGGCATACTGAAGCTTTCTTT. Encoded protein: CASSVDRGHTEAFF.

The CDR3 loop reads CASRDGLAAPGELFF. The CDR3 nucleotides read TGTGCCAGCAGAGATGGGCTAGCGGCTCCCGGGGAGCTGTTTTTT. This rearrangement joins TRBV7-3 to TRBJ2-2, with 7 bases lining up with TRBD2. J was trimmed by 6 bases and V by 6 bases; bases with no gene match: 10. The germline gives CDR1 SGHTA, CDR2 FQGTGA. The CDR3 has 15 residues. Together with reference TRBV7-3 and TRBJ2-2, the CDR3 gives the full variable domain: GAGVSQTPSNKVTEKGKYVELRCDPISGHTALYWYRQSLGQGPEFLIYFQGTGAADDSGLPNDRFFAVRPEGSVSTLKIQRTERGDSAVYLCASRDGLAAPGELFFGEGSRLTVL.

Comment on this clonotype: This may arise from a read error, as a much more abundant clone is one base away. Likely a read error: the CDR3 ends without its conserved phenylalanine or tryptophan. This sequence joins TRBV7-3 and TRBJ1-1, with a weak D call TRBD1 (6 bases). Trimming took off 4 bases at V and 6 bases at J, with 12 bases between the two ends. The CDR3 sequence is 13 residues long. Per the germline V gene, CDR1 is SGHTA and CDR2 is FQGTGA. The CDR3 DNA reads as TGTGCCAGCAGCTCAACGGCAGGGGCTGAAGCTTTCTCT. Translation gives CASSSTAGAEAFS.

The V and J genes are TRBV6-5 and TRBJ2-7, with D possibly matching TRBD1 (5 bases). There are 16 residues in the CDR3. Germline values: CDR1 MNHEY, CDR2 SVGAGI. Trimming took 0 bases from V and 7 from J, leaving 19 bases between them. This chain's CDR3 is CASSYSAGLLMEEQYF. As DNA, the CDR3 is TGTGCCAGCAGTTACTCGGCAGGGTTGTTAATGGAGGAGCAGTACTTC.

This rearrangement joins TRBV6-6 to TRBJ2-5, with D perhaps TRBD2 (6 bases). The V gene lost 8 bases and the J gene lost 1 base, with 14 bases spanning the gap. This CDR3 has 14 residues. Germline-derived CDR1 and CDR2 are MNHNY and SVGAGI (reference sequence). CDR3 bases: TGTGCCAGCCGTAAAGGGACTTCCCAAGAGACCCAGTACTTC. It translates to CASRKGTSQETQYF.

This clonotype was seen a handful of times. V usage is TRBV24-1 and J usage is TRBJ2-5; no reliable D call. The J call is uncertain, as TRBJ2-7 better fits the DNA end. CDR3 length: 9 amino acids. Germline loops: CDR1 KGHDR, CDR2 SFDVKD. The CDR3 DNA reads TGTGCCCCAGAGTACGAGCAGTACTTC. Translating it yields CAPEYEQYF.

This chain links TRBV27 with TRBJ1-6; D not resolved. Trimming shortened V by 3 bases and J by 11 bases, and 8 bases separated the two germline ends. The germline V gene encodes CDR1 MNHEY and CDR2 SMNVEV (reference sequence). The CDR3 spans 12 residues. The chain's CDR3 is CASSFVEAPLHF. The CDR3 nucleotides are TGTGCCAGCAGTTTCGTCGAGGCACCCCTCCACTTT.

The chain uses TRBV19 and TRBJ2-3, with 11 positions matching TRBD2. Germline trimming cut 7 bases from V and 9 bases from J; bases unmatched to any gene: 9. Germline V lookup: CDR1 LNHDA, CDR2 SQIVND (reference sequence). The CDR3 contains 14 residues. CDR3 residues: CASKTSGTLGTQYF. The CDR3 bases are TGTGCCAGTAAGACTAGCGGGACCTTGGGGACGCAGTATTTT.

The V call is TRBV5-1, the J call TRBJ2-3; a weak D match, TRBD2 (5 bases). The V gene lost 0 bases and the J gene lost 2 bases, with 7 bases spanning the gap. The CDR3 contains 14 residues. Germline V gene lookup returns CDR1 SGHRS and CDR2 YFSETQ. The CDR3 is CASSLATNTDTQYF. CDR3 bases: TGCGCCAGCAGCTTGGCGACTAACACAGATACGCAGTATTTT. The complete variable domain, with remaining parts taken from reference TRBV5-1 and TRBJ2-3, reads KAGVTQTPRYLIKTRGQQVTLSCSPISGHRSVSWYQQTPGQGLQFLFEYFSETQRNKGNFPGRFSGRQFSNSRSEMNVSTLELGDSALYLCASSLATNTDTQYFGPGTRLTVL.

Note on this clonotype: At one end, the junction sequence differs from germline, possibly due to a read error. This chain joins TRBV7-9 and TRBJ1-1; D gene ambiguous. The germline V gene encodes CDR1 SEHNR and CDR2 FQNEAQ (reference sequence). This CDR3 region has 13 residues. The CDR3 sequence: CAGSPRPSTEAFF. The CDR3 bases are TGTGCCGGCAGCCCGAGGCCTTCCACTGAAGCTTTCTTT.

This chain joins TRBV20-1 and TRBJ1-6, with a weak D call TRBD1 (5 bases). V was cut by 2 bases and J by 0 bases, with 20 bases left in between. CDR3 length: 19 residues. Germline V gives CDR1 DFQATT, CDR2 SNEGSKA (reference sequence). As DNA, the CDR3 is TGCAGTGCTAGATTTTCGCCCGGGACGGCCAGCTCCTATAATTCACCCCTCCACTTT. Translating it yields CSARFSPGTASSYNSPLHF.

This clonotype came up many times. V is TRBV28 and J is TRBJ1-5; perhaps TRBD1 as D (6 bases). CDR3 length equals 15 residues. Between the trimmed V and J ends, which lost 5 bases and 1 base, there was a span of 12 bases. The germline V gene has CDR1 MDHEN and CDR2 SYDVKM. CDR3 residues: CASSTTGPSNQPQHF. The CDR3 DNA sequence: TGTGCCAGCAGTACGACAGGTCCCAGCAATCAGCCCCAGCATTTT.

The table lists this clonotype with a few counts. V is TRBV2 and J is TRBJ1-4, with 8 bases that match TRBD1. The V gene's germline CDR1 is SNHLY and CDR2 FYNNEI. The CDR3 has 14 amino acids. Trimming took 6 bases from V and 8 from J; bases not matched to a gene: 8. In DNA form, the CDR3 reads TGTGCCAGCAGGGGGGACAGGCTTCAGGAAAAACTGTTTTTT. Translated: CASRGDRLQEKLFF. Using reference TRBV2 and TRBJ1-4 for the parts outside the CDR3, the full variable domain is EPEVTQTPSHQVTQMGQEVILRCVPISNHLYFYWYRQILGQKVEFLVSFYNNEISEKSEIFDDQFSVERPDGSNFTLKIRSTKLEDSAMYFCASRGDRLQEKLFFGSGTQLSVL.

About this clonotype: A read error is possible here, since a much larger clone lies one base away. CDR3 nucleotides: TGTGCCAGCAATCCCTCGGGACTAGCCAACATAGATACGCAGTATTTT. Translation gives CASNPSGLANIDTQYF. The chain links TRBV28 to TRBJ2-3, with 9 bases that match TRBD2. The trim removed 7 bases at V and 5 bases at J, leaving 13 bases unmatched. Germline lookup yields CDR1 MDHEN and CDR2 SYDVKM. CDR3 length equals 16 residues.

This clonotype was counted a few times. In DNA, the CDR3 is TGTGCCAGCAGCTTAGAGACTAGCGGGATCGCCTACGAGCAGTACTTC. Its protein is CASSLETSGIAYEQYF. The rearrangement uses TRBV11-2 and TRBJ2-7, with 11 nucleotides matching TRBD2. The V and J ends lost 0 bases and 2 bases, in that order; junction bases with no gene match: 3. CDR3 size: 16 residues. Germline V gene data show CDR1 as SGHAT and CDR2 as FQNNGV.

This chain connects TRBV20-1 to TRBJ1-1, with D perhaps TRBD1 (5 bases). The V end was cut by 7 bases, the J end by 1 base, with 16 bases between. Germline V gene data show CDR1 as DFQATT and CDR2 as SNEGSKA (reference sequence). The CDR3 is 14 amino acids. CDR3 sequence reads: CSVKIQGGNTEAFF. The CDR3 region has the DNA TGCAGTGTCAAGATCCAGGGTGGGAACACTGAAGCTTTCTTT.

The rearrangement uses TRBV12-3 or TRBV12-4 and TRBJ2-1, with TRBD2 identical over 15 bases. Trimming cost V 7 bases and J 9 bases; bases outside gene matches: 4. The CDR3 is 14 amino acids. CDR3 loop: CASNPGLAGGEQFF. The CDR3 DNA is TGTGCCAGCAATCCGGGACTAGCGGGAGGTGAGCAGTTCTTC.

J is TRBJ1-1 and V is TRBV18; TRBD1 agrees at 9 bases. The V segment lost 4 bases and the J segment 3 bases; nucleotides outside the gene matches: 9. The CDR3 sequence is 16 residues long. CDR1 is KGHSH, CDR2 LQKENI, per germline. CDR3 in amino acids: CASSLLPGQGDTEAFF. In nucleotides, the CDR3 is TGTGCCAGCTCACTACTCCCGGGACAGGGAGACACTGAAGCTTTCTTT.

This clonotype came up a few times. The chain uses TRBV27 and TRBJ2-3; no definite D call. CDR3 length: 14 amino acids. Germline V lookup: CDR1 MNHEY, CDR2 SMNVEV (reference sequence). V lost 2 bases, J lost 6 bases, and 12 bases lay in between. CDR3 nucleotide sequence: TGTGCCAGCAGTTTAAGGTGGAGAACGGATACGCAGTATTTT. Encoded protein: CASSLRWRTDTQYF.

A remark on this clonotype: A much bigger clone sits one base away, suggesting this may be a read error. The rearrangement joins TRBV2 to TRBJ1-6; no clear D. Looked up from germline, CDR1 is SNHLY and CDR2 is FYNNEI. CDR3 length: 14 amino acids. The CDR3 sequence: CAGSDINSLSPLHF. The CDR3 DNA is TGTGCCGGCAGTGATATTAACAGCCTTTCACCCCTCCACTTT.